This T cell receptor (beta chain) comes out of a study of early stage breast cancer tumors. Study-wide background: Of about 17 invasive breast tumors, about a dozen were hormone receptor-positive, HER2-negative.

Findings and limits, study-wide: Compared with adjacent normal breast tissue, tumors showed roughly 2.4-fold greater T cell density and higher clonality. Enriched TCRB sequences shared across patients were mostly commonly generated sequences.

The table lists this clone with a few counts. Its target is unknown. Germline CDR1 SGDLS, CDR2 YYNGEE. The CDR3 length is 15 residues. The ends lost 2 bases at V and 4 bases at J; junction bases unmatched: 9. Sequencing used immunoSEQ multiplex PCR; TCRdb keeps in-frame clones, though not all of them. Of over 25,000 clones in the sample, around three fifths were seen once. V and J are TRBV9 and TRBJ2-7; TRBD2 aligns across 7 bases. The sequenced material came from breast tumor tissue. This TCR was recovered from a person between 50 and 60 years old with breast cancer. The DNA for the CDR3 is TGTGCCAGCAGCGTTGGGGACTACTTGGTTTACGAGCAGTACTTC. Translating it yields CASSVGDYLVYEQYF.